This entry lists 25 T cell receptor beta chains sequenced from one sample in a study of technical replicates of blood from a handful of donors. Only in-frame clones appear in the TCRdb table, and some are missing; sequencing was by immunoSEQ multiplex PCR. The sample carries about 44,000 clones, over 95% recorded once. Specimen: T cells isolated from PBMCs. The receptors shown here come from a human donor in good health.

The gene calls are TRBV10-2 and TRBJ2-7, with TRBD2 matching over 8 bases. The CDR3 totals 17 residues. V trimming: 5 bases; J trimming: 3 bases; junction bases outside the gene matches: 15. From germline, CDR1 is WSHSY and CDR2 SAAADI. The CDR3 loop reads CASSLAGLPPRGYEQYF. The CDR3 DNA follows: TGCGCCAGCAGTTTAGCGGGGCTTCCTCCTAGAGGCTACGAGCAGTACTTC.

This clone was recorded a few times. The chain joins TRBV5-1 to TRBJ1-1; D uncertain. Germline-derived CDR1 and CDR2 are SGHRS and YFSETQ. The CDR3 extends over 14 amino acids. V was trimmed by 4 bases and J by 4 bases, leaving 14 bases between them. For the CDR3, the DNA is TGCGCCAGCAGCCCTCGGGCTGGGAGCACTGAAGCTTTCTTT. Its protein product is CASSPRAGSTEAFF.

As to this clone: One end of the junction does not line up with germline, which may come from a read error. The rearrangement uses TRBV7-7 and TRBJ2-2, with 9 bases fitting TRBD1. Germline V gene lookup returns CDR1 SSHAT and CDR2 FNYEAQ (reference sequence). The CDR3 is 14 residues long. The DNA of the CDR3 is TGTGCTAGCAGCTCCGGACAGGGGAACGGGGAGCTGTTTTTT. This codes for CASSSGQGNGELFF.

This clone appeared once. The V gene is TRBV27, the J gene TRBJ2-1, with 9 nucleotides matching TRBD1. V lost 7 bases, J lost 10 bases, and 14 bases stayed unmatched. Germline CDR1 MNHEY, CDR2 SMNVEV (reference sequence). The CDR3 is 15 amino acids. The CDR3 nucleotides read TGTGCCAGCACATTTACCGGGACAGGGAAAATGGAGCAGTTCTTC. Protein sequence: CASTFTGTGKMEQFF.

This clone was seen a single time. The chain joins TRBV7-9 to TRBJ1-2; D unclear. Deletions cut 2 bases from V and 8 bases from J, with 9 bases between. This CDR3 has 12 residues. CDR1 SEHNR and CDR2 FQNEAQ come from the germline V gene (reference sequence). The CDR3 protein is CASSLKYSGYTF. For the CDR3, the DNA is TGTGCCAGCAGCTTAAAATACTCCGGCTACACCTTC.

The CDR3 sequence is CASTEFRDRDGYTF. The CDR3, as DNA: TGTGCCAGCACCGAATTCCGGGACAGGGATGGCTACACCTTC. V gene TRBV28 combines with J gene TRBJ1-2; the match to TRBD1 covers 9 bases. The CDR3 totals 14 residues. With 7 bases clipped from V and 6 bases from J, the junction kept 9 bases outside the gene matches. Germline CDR1 and CDR2: MDHEN and SYDVKM.

This rearrangement joins TRBV5-1 to TRBJ1-1, with D possibly TRBD1 on 6 matching bases. Trimming took 3 bases from V and 4 from J, leaving 16 bases between them. The CDR3 length is 15 residues. Per the germline V gene, CDR1 is SGHRS and CDR2 is YFSETQ. The CDR3 is CASSYEQGLGTEAFF. In DNA form, the CDR3 reads TGCGCCAGCAGCTACGAACAGGGCTTGGGCACTGAAGCTTTCTTT.

CDR3: CASTALTGGVDEQYF. The CDR3 region has the DNA TGTGCCAGCACCGCCCTGACAGGGGGCGTGGACGAGCAGTACTTC. V is TRBV28 and J is TRBJ2-7, with 10 bases that match TRBD1. The junction had 11 bases not matched to a gene; V was cut back by 7 bases and J by 5 bases. In germline, CDR1 is MDHEN, CDR2 SYDVKM. This CDR3 contains 15 residues.

The V call is TRBV7-2, the J call TRBJ2-5; D not certain. The CDR3 is 14 amino acids. CDR1 and CDR2 (germline): SGHTA, FQGNSA. V lost 4 bases, J lost 1 base, and 10 bases lay in between. In nucleotides, the CDR3 is TGTGCCAGCAGCTCGACACTTAGCCAAGAGACCCAGTACTTC. Translation gives CASSSTLSQETQYF.

The V call is TRBV28, the J call TRBJ1-1, with no clear D. In germline, CDR1 is MDHEN, CDR2 SYDVKM. The CDR3 runs 11 residues. Trimming removed 4 bases at V and 10 bases at J, with 10 bases between. CDR3 residues: CASSSGMGAFF. CDR3 DNA: TGTGCCAGCAGTTCCGGGATGGGAGCTTTCTTT.

This sequence joins TRBV28 and TRBJ1-2, with D unresolved. CDR3 length: 14 residues. The germline V gene encodes CDR1 MDHEN and CDR2 SYDVKM. Trimming removed 3 bases from V and 8 bases from J, with 16 bases in between. As DNA, the CDR3 is TGTGCCAGCAGTTTTCGTTTATACAGCCGCGGCTACACCTTC. Amino acid sequence: CASSFRLYSRGYTF.

The genes are TRBV27 and TRBJ2-7, with 8 bases aligning to TRBD2. Germline V gene sequence: CDR1 MNHEY, CDR2 SMNVEV (reference sequence). The CDR3 is 15 amino acids. V trimming: 5 bases; J trimming: 0 bases; junction bases outside the gene matches: 6. CDR3 sequence reads: CASSRLAPSSYEQYF. CDR3 bases: TGTGCCAGCAGTAGACTAGCGCCGAGCTCCTACGAGCAGTACTTC.

The rearrangement links TRBV15 to TRBJ2-2; 8 nucleotides line up with TRBD2. This CDR3 region has 15 residues. The germline gives CDR1 LNHNV, CDR2 YYDKDF (reference sequence). Germline trimming cut 1 base from V and 4 bases from J; bases unmatched to any gene: 2. CDR3 loop: CATSRVREGTGELFF. For the CDR3, the DNA is TGTGCCACCAGCAGAGTTCGGGAGGGCACCGGGGAGCTGTTTTTT. The complete variable domain, with remaining parts taken from reference TRBV15 and TRBJ2-2, reads DAMVIQNPRYQVTQFGKPVTLSCSQTLNHNVMYWYQQKSSQAPKLLFHYYDKDFNNEADTPDNFQSRRPNTSFCFLDIRSPGLGDTAMYLCATSRVREGTGELFFGEGSRLTVL.

The chain recombines TRBV6-5 with TRBJ2-7; 9 bases map to TRBD2. This CDR3 contains 14 residues. After removal of 4 bases from V and 0 bases from J, the junction contained 1 base not matched to a gene. The V gene's germline CDR1 is MNHEY and CDR2 SVGAGI. CDR3 loop: CASSFSGSSYEQYF. The CDR3, as DNA: TGTGCCAGCAGTTTTAGCGGGAGCTCCTACGAGCAGTACTTC.

DNA of the CDR3: TGTGCCAGTAGTATCGGCAGGGTAAGAGACTACACCTTC. This gives the protein CASSIGRVRDYTF. This chain joins TRBV19 and TRBJ1-2; weak D call: TRBD1 (5 bases). CDR1 and CDR2 (germline): LNHDA, SQIVND (reference sequence). Trimming stripped 3 bases from V and 10 bases from J, with 15 bases between. The CDR3 spans 13 residues.

CDR3 sequence (DNA): TGCGCCAGCAGCCCCCGTGGAGGGCCCAATCAGCCCCAGCATTTT. Protein sequence: CASSPRGGPNQPQHF. The chain couples TRBV5-1 to TRBJ1-5; D remains unclear. Per the germline V gene, CDR1 is SGHRS and CDR2 is YFSETQ. V was shortened by 4 bases and J by 3 bases, with 14 bases between the two germline ends. This CDR3 region has 15 residues.

This chain joins TRBV7-9 and TRBJ1-2, with 8 nucleotides matching TRBD1. V was pared by 5 bases and J by 3 bases, with 5 bases of the junction left unmatched. CDR1 is SEHNR and CDR2 is FQNEAQ in the germline V gene (reference sequence). The CDR3 covers 14 residues. CDR3 in amino acids: CASSEDRVDYGYTF. As DNA, the CDR3 is TGTGCCAGCAGCGAGGACAGGGTGGACTATGGCTACACCTTC.

The V gene is TRBV7-9, the J gene TRBJ2-3, with D maybe TRBD2 (6 bases). V was trimmed by 5 bases and J by 0 bases, leaving 15 bases between them. Germline CDR1 and CDR2: SEHNR and FQNEAQ (reference sequence). The CDR3 runs 16 residues. CDR3 sequence reads: CASSPTSLSSTDTQYF. CDR3 DNA: TGTGCCAGCAGCCCAACTAGCCTCTCTAGCACAGATACGCAGTATTTT.

This chain links TRBV7-3 with TRBJ2-2; TRBD1 matches 9 bases. This CDR3 comprises 17 residues. The V gene's germline CDR1 is SGHTA and CDR2 FQGTGA. Trimming cost V 5 bases and J 2 bases; bases outside gene matches: 9. This CDR3 is CASSTPTGQGNTGELFF. The CDR3 DNA reads TGTGCCAGCAGCACCCCCACGGGACAGGGAAACACCGGGGAGCTGTTTTTT.

The V call is TRBV4-1, the J call TRBJ1-1, with D unclear. The germline gives CDR1 MGHRA, CDR2 YSYEKL. Trimming pared 1 base from V and 3 bases from J, leaving 9 bases between. This CDR3 has 14 residues. CDR3 nucleotides: TGCGCCAGCAGCCAAGCCTTTACGGACACTGAAGCTTTCTTT. The encoded protein is CASSQAFTDTEAFF.

This chain uses TRBV10-3 with TRBJ1-2; no clear D gene. Trimming left V 2 bases short and J 3 bases short, with 4 bases between. The CDR3 loop spans 12 amino acids. Germline CDR1 and CDR2: ENHRY and SYGVKD. The DNA of the CDR3 is TGTGCCATCAGTGAGGCGGACTATGGCTACACCTTC. Its protein product is CAISEADYGYTF.

V is TRBV4-3 and J is TRBJ1-1; D is unresolved. This CDR3 region has 13 residues. Trimming pared 1 base from V and 5 bases from J, leaving 8 bases between. CDR1 is LGHNA and CDR2 is YSLEER in the germline V gene. The CDR3 sequence is CASSQVPYTEAFF. The CDR3 nucleotides are TGCGCCAGCAGCCAAGTTCCGTATACTGAAGCTTTCTTT.

The chain has TRBV5-1 and TRBJ2-3, with 7 bases identical to TRBD1. The CDR3 totals 14 residues. The V and J ends lost 0 bases and 8 bases, in that order; junction bases with no gene match: 6. The germline V gene encodes CDR1 SGHRS and CDR2 YFSETQ. This CDR3 is CASSLDRDSLTQYF. In DNA form, the CDR3 reads TGCGCCAGCAGCTTGGACCGGGACAGCCTTACGCAGTATTTT.

V usage is TRBV30 and J usage is TRBJ1-5, with D maybe TRBD1 (5 bases). Trimming took 0 bases from V and 3 from J, leaving 9 bases between them. The CDR3 length is 14 residues. Looked up from germline, CDR1 is GTSNPN and CDR2 is SVGIG (reference sequence). This CDR3 is CAWSVGGANQPQHF. The CDR3 coding sequence is TGTGCCTGGAGTGTAGGAGGGGCCAATCAGCCCCAGCATTTT.

This clone was seen only once. The V gene is TRBV2, the J gene TRBJ2-2; 8 nucleotides line up with TRBD1. V lost 6 bases to trimming and J lost 8 bases; unmatched junction nucleotides: 5. Germline V lookup: CDR1 SNHLY, CDR2 FYNNEI. This CDR3 contains 13 residues. As DNA, the CDR3 is TGTGCCAGCAGGGCGGACAGGGCAGGGGAGCTGTTTTTT. The encoded protein is CASRADRAGELFF.